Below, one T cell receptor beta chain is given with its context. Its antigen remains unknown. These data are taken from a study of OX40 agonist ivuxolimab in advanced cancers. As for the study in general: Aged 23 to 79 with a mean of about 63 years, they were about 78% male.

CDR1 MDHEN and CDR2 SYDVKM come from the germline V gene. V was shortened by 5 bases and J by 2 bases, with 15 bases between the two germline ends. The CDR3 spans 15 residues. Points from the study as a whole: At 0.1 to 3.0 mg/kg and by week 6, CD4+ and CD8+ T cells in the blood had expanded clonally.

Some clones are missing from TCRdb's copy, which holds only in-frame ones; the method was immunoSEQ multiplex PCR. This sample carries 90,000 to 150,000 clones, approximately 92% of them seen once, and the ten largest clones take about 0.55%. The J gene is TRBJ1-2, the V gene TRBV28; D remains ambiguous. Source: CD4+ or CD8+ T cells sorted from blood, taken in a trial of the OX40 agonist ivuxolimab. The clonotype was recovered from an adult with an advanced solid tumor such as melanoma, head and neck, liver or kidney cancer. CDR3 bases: TGTGCCAGCAGTCACCTAGGAAGGGCGAACTATGGCTACACCTTC. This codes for CASSHLGRANYGYTF.